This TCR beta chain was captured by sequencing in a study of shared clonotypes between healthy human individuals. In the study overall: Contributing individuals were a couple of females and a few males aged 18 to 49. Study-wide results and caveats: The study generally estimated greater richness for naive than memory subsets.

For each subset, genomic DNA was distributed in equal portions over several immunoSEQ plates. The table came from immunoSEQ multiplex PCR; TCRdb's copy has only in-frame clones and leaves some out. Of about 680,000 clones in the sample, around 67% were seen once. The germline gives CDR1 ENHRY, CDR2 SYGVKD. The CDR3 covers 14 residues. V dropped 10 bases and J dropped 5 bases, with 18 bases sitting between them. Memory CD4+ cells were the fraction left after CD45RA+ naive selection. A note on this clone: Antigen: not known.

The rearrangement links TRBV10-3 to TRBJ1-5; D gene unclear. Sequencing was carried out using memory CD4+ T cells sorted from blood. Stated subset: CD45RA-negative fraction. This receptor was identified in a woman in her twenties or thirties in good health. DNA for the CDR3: TGTGCCAGCAATTCTGATAAGGGCGATCAGCCCCAGCATTTT. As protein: CASNSDKGDQPQHF.